This T cell receptor (beta chain) was captured by sequencing in a study of T cell responses to AZD1222 COVID-19 vaccine. Germline CDR1 MNHEY, CDR2 SVGAGI. V shed 5 bases and J shed 3 bases, with 14 bases lying between them. The CDR3 length is 15 residues. This clone was detected once. The antigen is unknown. The study's findings and limits: Reportedly, nearly half the spike-specific TCRs target unmutated variant regions. At study baseline, merely six AZD1222 recipients were seropositive.

Clones were sequenced by immunoSEQ multiplex PCR, and TCRdb holds only the in-frame ones, with some missing. This sample carries about 190,000 clones, around 92% of them seen once, and the ten largest clones take approximately 9.6%. This sequence originates from an adult in good health. The source material was peripheral blood, sampled on day 0 of AZD1222 vaccination. The gene calls are TRBV6-5 and TRBJ1-5, with TRBD1 as a possible D gene (5 bases). DNA for the CDR3: TGTGCCAGCAGTCGCAGGGCGTGGAACAATCAGCCCCAGCATTTT. It codes for CASSRRAWNNQPQHF.